This T cell receptor (beta chain) was sequenced in a study of shared clonotypes between healthy human individuals (TCRdb year 2020). Regarding the research as a whole: The cohort included three men and a couple of women between 18 and 49 years of age. For each donor, CD4 naive and CD4 memory were each given three plates, CD8 naive was given two plates, and CD8 memory was given one plate. Blood TCR repertoires of roughly five healthy adults were deeply sequenced to estimate repertoire size and the extent of clonotype sharing between individuals. To increase sequencing depth and limit assay-specific biases, TCR repertoire library preparation and sequencing were carried out by different laboratories using diverse techniques. Per donor, leukapheresis produced somewhere between about 0.94 and 9.5 billion PBMCs.

The CDR3 holds 14 amino acids from the cysteine to the phenylalanine. The retained sequence is limited to the CDR3, 42 bases, with the frame set at the first base. CDR1 is given as SGHNT and CDR2 as YYREEE, both from the germline V gene (reference sequence). V lost 1 base and J lost 3 bases; the stretch between them is 10 bases long. Using the deep immunoSEQ assay, multiplex PCR amplified TCR CDR3 regions from genomic DNA. Genomic DNA extracted from each cell subset was distributed evenly over all wells of several immunoSEQ 96-well plates, and each plate served as one replicate. For sorted subsets, each replicate PCR was loaded with roughly 0.2 ug genomic DNA, equivalent to about 33,000 T cell genomes. Purified libraries were measured with a Qubit 3.0 fluorometer, size-checked on a Bioanalyzer 2100, and measured again with the KAPA Library Quantification kit. Every immunoSEQ 96-well plate was sequenced on a separate single-read 150-cycle Illumina NextSeq 550 flow cell. The published analysis was carried out like this. Because the immunoSEQ output held only junctional sequences and lacked quality scores, the filtering could not match the filtering applied to full-length reads. Sequences were annotated with PyIR, a Python wrapper for IgBLAST v1.9, using IMGT germline references to assign V/J genes and CDR3. Reads were filtered out if the reads had weak V/J assignments (E-value above 1e-6), no CDR3, stop codons, out-of-frame junctions, or ambiguous translated residues. A V3J clonotype was defined by an identical inferred V gene, J gene, and CDR3 amino acid sequence. Percentage overlap between repertoires was computed as shared unique clonotypes divided by the size of the smaller repertoire. Richness of each repertoire was evaluated using RTK rarefaction, the Chao1 estimator, and Recon v2.1 estimates of unobserved clonotypes. Generation probabilities were computed with OLGA for all TCRbeta clonotypes obtained by the gDNA method from a few donors. TCRdb re-hosts the immuneACCESS table, in-frame sequences only. Its copies lack some clones; in the studies checked, an unresolved V gene accounts for under half of them, and the cause for the rest is not known. The DNA was the basis for D and trimming; V, J and clone size are from that table. In this sample the table shows roughly 1,000,000 clones, about 80% of which occur a single time. The ten largest account for approximately 0.52% of the sample.

The donors were healthy, HIV-negative adults with no recently reported acute infections or vaccinations. Every donor was a Caucasian adult living in Nashville, Tennessee, USA. CD4+ T cells were enriched by magnetic negative selection, after which naive cells were positively selected on CD45RA and the negative fraction was taken as the memory subset. Blood was obtained by leukapheresis, after which PBMCs were separated by Ficoll-Histopaque density gradient centrifugation and cryopreserved in liquid nitrogen vapor phase. Purity and quantity of every magnetically sorted T cell population were checked by analytical flow cytometry. Each sorted fraction had its genomic DNA isolated and then quantified by UV absorbance on a Nanodrop 2000c. General conclusions and limits of the study: The genetic and exposure-history diversity represented was limited by the small number of donors. Across a few donors, approximately 4.9% of naive CD4, roughly 3.5% of naive CD8, 2.3% of memory CD4, and 0.3% to 0.45% of memory CD8 clonotypes were shared. Sampling was restricted to blood, and TCR repertoires in tissues likely differ from the TCR repertoires found in blood. Pairwise subsampling indicated that sequencing depth was expected to affect the degree of clonotype sharing among donors. Higher generation probabilities were observed for clonotypes shared by all four sorted-subset donors than for non-shared clonotypes. Rarefaction of sorted-subset datasets indicated incomplete sequencing despite the large sequencing depth. Naive subsets generally had larger estimated clonotype richness than memory subsets did.

With respect to this clone: No antigen is known for it. Per-nucleotide qualities are absent, and no much larger clonotype sits a single base away.

Specimen: memory CD4+ T cells from PBMCs. The cell subset or site label on this specimen signifies: CD45RA-negative fraction. This sequence uses TRBV5-4 and TRBJ1-2; TRBD1 is perhaps the D gene, given 5 matching bases. The receptor was isolated from a man aged 18-30 years in good health. Some clones in this sample may be carry-over from other donors' samples. The CDR3 here reads CASSLTQGDYGYTF. At the DNA level, the sequence is TGTGCCAGCAGCTTGACCCAGGGAGACTATGGCTACACCTTC.